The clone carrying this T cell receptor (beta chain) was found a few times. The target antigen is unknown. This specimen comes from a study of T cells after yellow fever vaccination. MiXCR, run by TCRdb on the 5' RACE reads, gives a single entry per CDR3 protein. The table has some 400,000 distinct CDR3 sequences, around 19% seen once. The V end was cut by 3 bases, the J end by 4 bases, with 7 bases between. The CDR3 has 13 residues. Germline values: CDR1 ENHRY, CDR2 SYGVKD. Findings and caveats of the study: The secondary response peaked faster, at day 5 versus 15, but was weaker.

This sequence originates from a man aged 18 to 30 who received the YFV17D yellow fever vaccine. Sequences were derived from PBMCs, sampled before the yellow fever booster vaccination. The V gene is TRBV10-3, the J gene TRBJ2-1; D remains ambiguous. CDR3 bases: TGTGCCATCAGTGACAGGCCATACAATGAGCAGTTCTTC. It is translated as CAISDRPYNEQFF.